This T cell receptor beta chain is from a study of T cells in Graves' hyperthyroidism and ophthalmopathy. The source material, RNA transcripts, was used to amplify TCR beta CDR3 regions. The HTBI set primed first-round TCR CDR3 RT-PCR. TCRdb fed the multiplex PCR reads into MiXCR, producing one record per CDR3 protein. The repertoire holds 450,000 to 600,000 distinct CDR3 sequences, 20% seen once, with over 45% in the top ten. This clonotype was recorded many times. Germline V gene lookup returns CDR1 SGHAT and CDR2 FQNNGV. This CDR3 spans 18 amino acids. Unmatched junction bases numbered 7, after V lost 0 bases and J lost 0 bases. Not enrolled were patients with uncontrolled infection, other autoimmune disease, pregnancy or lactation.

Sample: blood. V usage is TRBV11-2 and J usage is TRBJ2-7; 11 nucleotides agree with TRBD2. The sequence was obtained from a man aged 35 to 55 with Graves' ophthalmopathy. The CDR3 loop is CASSLDMRLAGTSYEQYF. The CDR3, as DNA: TGTGCCAGCAGCTTAGATATGCGACTAGCGGGGACCTCCTACGAGCAGTACTTC.